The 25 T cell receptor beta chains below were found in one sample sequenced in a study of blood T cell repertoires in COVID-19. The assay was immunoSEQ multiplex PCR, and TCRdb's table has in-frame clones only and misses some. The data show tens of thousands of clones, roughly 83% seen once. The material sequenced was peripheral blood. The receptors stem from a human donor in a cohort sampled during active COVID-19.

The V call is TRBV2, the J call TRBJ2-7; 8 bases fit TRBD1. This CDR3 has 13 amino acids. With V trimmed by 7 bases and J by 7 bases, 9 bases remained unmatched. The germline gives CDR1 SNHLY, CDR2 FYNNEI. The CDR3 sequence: CASTDRDPWEQYF. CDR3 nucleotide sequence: TGTGCCAGCACGGACAGGGACCCCTGGGAGCAGTACTTC.

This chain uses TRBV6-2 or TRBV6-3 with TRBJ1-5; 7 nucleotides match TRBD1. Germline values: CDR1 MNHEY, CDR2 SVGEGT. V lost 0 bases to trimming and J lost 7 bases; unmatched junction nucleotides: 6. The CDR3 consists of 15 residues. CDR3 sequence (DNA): TGTGCCAGCAGTTACTCTTTAGGGGGCGGGCAGCCCCAGCATTTT. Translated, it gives CASSYSLGGGQPQHF.

CDR3 bases: TGCGCCAGCAGCCCGCGGACACCCCGGAACACCGGGGAGCTGTTTTTT. It is translated as CASSPRTPRNTGELFF. The chain employs TRBV4-1 and TRBJ2-2; D is possibly TRBD1 (5 bases). The CDR3 has 16 amino acids. V dropped 4 bases and J dropped 1 base, with 13 bases sitting between them. CDR1 is MGHRA, CDR2 YSYEKL, per germline.

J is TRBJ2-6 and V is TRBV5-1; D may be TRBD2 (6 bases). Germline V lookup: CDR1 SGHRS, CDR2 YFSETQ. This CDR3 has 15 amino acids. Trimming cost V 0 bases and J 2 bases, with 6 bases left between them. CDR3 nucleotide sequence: TGCGCCAGCAGCTTGGCGGGGGCTGGGGCCAACGTCCTGACTTTC. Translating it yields CASSLAGAGANVLTF.

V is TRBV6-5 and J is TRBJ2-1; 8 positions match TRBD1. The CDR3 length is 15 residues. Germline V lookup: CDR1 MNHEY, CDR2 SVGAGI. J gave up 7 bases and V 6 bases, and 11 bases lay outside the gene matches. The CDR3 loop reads CASRYGQGTANEQFF. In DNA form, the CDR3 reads TGTGCCAGCAGGTATGGACAGGGCACCGCAAATGAGCAGTTCTTC.

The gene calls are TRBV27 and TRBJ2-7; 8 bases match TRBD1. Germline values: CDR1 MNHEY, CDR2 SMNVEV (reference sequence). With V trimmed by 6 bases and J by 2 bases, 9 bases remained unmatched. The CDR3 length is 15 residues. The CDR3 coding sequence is TGTGCCAGCAGATCTCGGACAGGGTCCCCCTACGAGCAGTACTTC. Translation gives CASRSRTGSPYEQYF.

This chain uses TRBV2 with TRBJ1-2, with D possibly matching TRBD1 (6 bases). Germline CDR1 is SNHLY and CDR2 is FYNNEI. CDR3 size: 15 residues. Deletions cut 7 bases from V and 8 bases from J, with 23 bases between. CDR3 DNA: TGTGCCAGCATCGGCCAGGGAACAGGGCCAGAGGGCTACACCTTC. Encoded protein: CASIGQGTGPEGYTF.

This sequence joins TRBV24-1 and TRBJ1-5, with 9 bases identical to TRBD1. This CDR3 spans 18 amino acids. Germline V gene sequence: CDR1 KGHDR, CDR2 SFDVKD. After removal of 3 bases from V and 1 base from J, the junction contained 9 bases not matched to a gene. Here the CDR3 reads CATSDPAIDRGSNQPQHF. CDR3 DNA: TGTGCCACCAGTGATCCCGCAATAGACAGGGGGAGCAATCAGCCCCAGCATTTT.

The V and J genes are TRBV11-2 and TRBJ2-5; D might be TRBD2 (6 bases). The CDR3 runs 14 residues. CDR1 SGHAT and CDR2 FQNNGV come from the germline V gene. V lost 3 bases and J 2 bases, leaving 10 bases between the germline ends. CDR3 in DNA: TGTGCCAGCAGCTTTCGGGGGACTCAAGAGACCCAGTACTTC. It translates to CASSFRGTQETQYF.

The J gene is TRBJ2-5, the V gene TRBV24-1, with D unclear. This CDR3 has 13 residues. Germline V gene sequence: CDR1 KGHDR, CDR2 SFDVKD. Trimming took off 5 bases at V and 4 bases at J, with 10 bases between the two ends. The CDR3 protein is CATSGARSETQYF. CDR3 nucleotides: TGTGCCACCAGTGGCGCTAGATCAGAGACCCAGTACTTC.

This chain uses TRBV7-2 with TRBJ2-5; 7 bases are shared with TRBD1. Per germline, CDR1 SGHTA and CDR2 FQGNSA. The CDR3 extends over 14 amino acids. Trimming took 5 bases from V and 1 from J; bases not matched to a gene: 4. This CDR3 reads CASSPQGRQETQYF. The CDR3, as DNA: TGTGCCAGCAGCCCACAGGGGCGCCAAGAGACCCAGTACTTC.

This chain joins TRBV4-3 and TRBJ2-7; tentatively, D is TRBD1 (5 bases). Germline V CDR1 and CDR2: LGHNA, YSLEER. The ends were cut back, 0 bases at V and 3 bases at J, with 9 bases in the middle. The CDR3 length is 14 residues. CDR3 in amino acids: CASSQEAGNYEQYF. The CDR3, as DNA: TGCGCCAGCAGCCAAGAGGCAGGGAACTACGAGCAGTACTTC.

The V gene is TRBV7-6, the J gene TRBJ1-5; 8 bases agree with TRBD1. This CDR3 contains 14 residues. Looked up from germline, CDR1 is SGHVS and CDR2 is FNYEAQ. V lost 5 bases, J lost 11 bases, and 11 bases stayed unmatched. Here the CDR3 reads CASSLGGQAGAQHF. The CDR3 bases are TGTGCCAGCAGCCTGGGGGGACAGGCGGGGGCCCAGCATTTT.

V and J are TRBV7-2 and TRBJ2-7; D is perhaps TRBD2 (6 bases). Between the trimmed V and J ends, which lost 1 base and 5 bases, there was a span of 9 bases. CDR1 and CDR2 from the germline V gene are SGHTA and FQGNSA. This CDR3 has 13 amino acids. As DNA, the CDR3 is TGTGCCAGCAGCTTAGGTGGGGGGAACGAGCAGTACTTC. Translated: CASSLGGGNEQYF.

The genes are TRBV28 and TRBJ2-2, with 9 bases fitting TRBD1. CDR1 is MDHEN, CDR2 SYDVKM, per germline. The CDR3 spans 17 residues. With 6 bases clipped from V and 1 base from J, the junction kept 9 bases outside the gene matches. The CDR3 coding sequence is TGTGCCAGCAGCCTTAGTCGACAGGGGGGGAACACCGGGGAGCTGTTTTTT. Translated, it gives CASSLSRQGGNTGELFF. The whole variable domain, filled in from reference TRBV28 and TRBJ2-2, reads DVKVTQSSRYLVKRTGEKVFLECVQDMDHENMFWYRQDPGLGLRLIYFSYDVKMKEKGDIPEGYSVSREKKERFSLILESASTNQTSMYLCASSLSRQGGNTGELFFGEGSRLTVL.

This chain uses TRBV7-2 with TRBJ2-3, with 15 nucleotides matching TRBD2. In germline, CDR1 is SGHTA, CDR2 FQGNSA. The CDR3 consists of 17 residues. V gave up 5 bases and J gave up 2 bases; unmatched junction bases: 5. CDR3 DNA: TGTGCCAGCAGCCCGGGACTAGCGGGGGGAGCCACAGATACGCAGTATTTT. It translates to CASSPGLAGGATDTQYF.

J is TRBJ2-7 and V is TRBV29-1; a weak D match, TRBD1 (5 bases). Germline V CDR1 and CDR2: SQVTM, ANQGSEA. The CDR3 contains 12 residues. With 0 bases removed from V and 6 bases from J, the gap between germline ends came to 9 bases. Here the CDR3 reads CSVEDGHVEQYF. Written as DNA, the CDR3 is TGCAGCGTTGAAGATGGACACGTCGAGCAGTACTTC.

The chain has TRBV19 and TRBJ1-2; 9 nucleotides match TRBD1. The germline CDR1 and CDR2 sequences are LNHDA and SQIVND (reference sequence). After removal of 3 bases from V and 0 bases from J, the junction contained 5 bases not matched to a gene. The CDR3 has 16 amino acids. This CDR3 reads CASSIYGTGTNYGYTF. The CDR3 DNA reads TGTGCCAGTAGTATTTACGGGACAGGGACTAACTATGGCTACACCTTC.

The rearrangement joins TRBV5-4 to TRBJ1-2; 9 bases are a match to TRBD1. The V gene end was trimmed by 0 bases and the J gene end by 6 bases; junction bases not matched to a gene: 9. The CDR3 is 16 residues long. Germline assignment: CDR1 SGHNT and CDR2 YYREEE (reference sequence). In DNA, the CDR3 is TGTGCCAGCAGCTTGGGGGTACAGGGGGCGGAAAATGGCTACACCTTC. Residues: CASSLGVQGAENGYTF.

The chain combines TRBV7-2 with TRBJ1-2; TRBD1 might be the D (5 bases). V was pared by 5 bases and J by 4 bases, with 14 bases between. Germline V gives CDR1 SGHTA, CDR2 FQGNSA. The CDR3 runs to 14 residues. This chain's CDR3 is CASSPARAAYGYTF. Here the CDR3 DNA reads TGTGCCAGCAGCCCCGCCAGGGCAGCCTATGGCTACACCTTC. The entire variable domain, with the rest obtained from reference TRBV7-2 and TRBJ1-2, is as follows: GAGVSQSPSNKVTEKGKDVELRCDPISGHTALYWYRQSLGQGLEFLIYFQGNSAPDKSGLPSDRFSAERTGGSVSTLTIQRTQQEDSAVYLCASSPARAAYGYTFGSGTRLTVV.

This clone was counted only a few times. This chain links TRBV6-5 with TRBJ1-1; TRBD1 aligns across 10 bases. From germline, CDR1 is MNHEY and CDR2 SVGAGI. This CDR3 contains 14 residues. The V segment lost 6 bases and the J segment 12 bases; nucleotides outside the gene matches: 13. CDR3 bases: TGTGCCAGCAGCCCCGGAGGGACAGGGGATGGCACTTTCTTT. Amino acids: CASSPGGTGDGTFF.

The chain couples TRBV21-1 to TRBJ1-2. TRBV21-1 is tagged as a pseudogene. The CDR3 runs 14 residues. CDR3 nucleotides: TGTGCCAGCAGCAAAGCGAGTGACCGAGAGAGGTACACCTTC. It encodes CASSKASDRERYTF.

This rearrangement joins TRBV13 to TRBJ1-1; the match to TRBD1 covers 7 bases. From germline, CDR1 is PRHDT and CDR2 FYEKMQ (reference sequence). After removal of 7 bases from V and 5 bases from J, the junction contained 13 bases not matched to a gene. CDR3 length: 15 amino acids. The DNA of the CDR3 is TGTGCCAGCATCTTTTGGACAGGATCGGTTACTGAAGCTTTCTTT. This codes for CASIFWTGSVTEAFF.

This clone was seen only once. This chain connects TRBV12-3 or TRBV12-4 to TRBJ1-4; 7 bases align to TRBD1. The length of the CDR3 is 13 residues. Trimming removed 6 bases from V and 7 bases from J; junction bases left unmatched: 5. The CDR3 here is CASRRQGSEKLFF. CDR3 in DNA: TGTGCCAGCAGGCGACAGGGATCTGAAAAACTGTTTTTT.

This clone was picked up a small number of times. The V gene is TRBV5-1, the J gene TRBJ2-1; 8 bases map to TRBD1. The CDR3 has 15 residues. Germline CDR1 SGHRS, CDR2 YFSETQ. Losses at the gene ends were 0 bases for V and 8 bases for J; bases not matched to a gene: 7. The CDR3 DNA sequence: TGCGCCAGCAGCTTGGGGCGGACAGGGAAGCATGAGCAGTTCTTC. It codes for CASSLGRTGKHEQFF.